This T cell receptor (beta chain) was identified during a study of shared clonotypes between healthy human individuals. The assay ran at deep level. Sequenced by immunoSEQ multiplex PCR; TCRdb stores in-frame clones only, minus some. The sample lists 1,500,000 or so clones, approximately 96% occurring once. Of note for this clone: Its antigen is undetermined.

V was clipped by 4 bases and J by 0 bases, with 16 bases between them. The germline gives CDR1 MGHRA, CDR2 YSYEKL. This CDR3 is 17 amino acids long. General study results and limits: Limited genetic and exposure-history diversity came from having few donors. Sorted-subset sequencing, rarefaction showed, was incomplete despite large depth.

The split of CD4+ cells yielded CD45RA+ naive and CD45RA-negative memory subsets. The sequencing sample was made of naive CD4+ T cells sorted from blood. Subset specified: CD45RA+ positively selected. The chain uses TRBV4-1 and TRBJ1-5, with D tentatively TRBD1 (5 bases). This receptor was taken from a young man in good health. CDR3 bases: TGCGCCAGCAGCCTGAGGGCGCTACAGGATAGCAATCAGCCCCAGCATTTT. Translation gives CASSLRALQDSNQPQHF.